This TCR beta chain was recovered during a study of control samples from healthy donors and cancer patients. Only in-frame clones appear in the TCRdb table, and some are missing; sequencing was by immunoSEQ multiplex PCR. The sample lists approximately 9,800 clones, roughly 90% occurring once. The receptor's source is a man aged 55 to 70 with colorectal cancer. The sample consisted of PBMCs.

CDR3 nucleotides: TGCGCCAGCAGCCAAGATCGAGGGGCCTTAATGGAGGAGACCCAGTACTTC. The encoded protein is CASSQDRGALMEETQYF. V is TRBV4-1 and J is TRBJ2-5, with D tentatively TRBD1 or TRBD2 (5 bases each). Trimming took off 0 bases at V and 5 bases at J, with 19 bases between the two ends. The CDR3 totals 17 residues. Germline V gene sequence: CDR1 MGHRA, CDR2 YSYEKL.